These T cell receptor beta chains were read from a single sample in a study of OX40 agonist ivuxolimab in advanced cancers. Here immunoSEQ multiplex PCR was the method, and the copy in TCRdb shows in-frame clones only, minus some. The sample gives under 75,000 clones, 65% to 85% of which show up once; around 0.78% is in the top ten. The starting material was CD4+ or CD8+ T cells sorted from blood, obtained in a trial of the OX40 agonist ivuxolimab. All receptors come from an adult with an advanced solid tumor such as melanoma, head and neck, liver or kidney cancer. Each CDR3 is given with its conserved first and last residue. Each record gives: D gene, clone size, V gene, J gene, CDR3 DNA, CDR3 protein. D genes are given only for firm matches. Clone size is not always given. Where it is, it says once, few, many or a class for expanded clones.

d_gene: -; abundance: -; v_gene: TRBV7-9; j_gene: TRBJ2-7; CDR3nt: TGTGCCAGCAGCTTAGCTCCGAGGGCCTACGAGCAGTACTTC; CDR3aa: CASSLAPRAYEQYF
d_gene: TRBD1; abundance: -; v_gene: TRBV7-6; j_gene: TRBJ1-6; CDR3nt: TGTGCCAGCAGCCAGCGACAGGGTGCCAATTCACCCCTCCACTTT; CDR3aa: CASSQRQGANSPLHF
d_gene: -; abundance: once; v_gene: TRBV21-1; j_gene: TRBJ1-1; CDR3nt: TGTGCCAGCAGCGTCTACCGGGACCGGAACACTGAAGCTTTCTTT; CDR3aa: CASSVYRDRNTEAFF
d_gene: TRBD2; abundance: -; v_gene: TRBV2; j_gene: TRBJ2-5; CDR3nt: TGTGCCAGCAAACTAGCGGGAGGGGTAGCTCAAGAGACCCAGTACTTC; CDR3aa: CASKLAGGVAQETQYF
d_gene: TRBD1; abundance: -; v_gene: TRBV27; j_gene: TRBJ2-1; CDR3nt: TGTGCCAGCAGTCGCCTGGCGGGACAGGGATATGAGCAGTTCTTC; CDR3aa: CASSRLAGQGYEQFF
d_gene: TRBD1; abundance: once; v_gene: TRBV9; j_gene: TRBJ2-3; CDR3nt: TGTGCCAGCAGCCCTGGCGGACAGGGGGGATTGGATACGCAGTATTTT; CDR3aa: CASSPGGQGGLDTQYF
d_gene: -; abundance: -; v_gene: TRBV2; j_gene: TRBJ1-5; CDR3nt: TGTGCCAGCACCCCGGACGGATCCCTAGGTCCGCCCCAGCATTTT; CDR3aa: CASTPDGSLGPPQHF
d_gene: -; abundance: -; v_gene: TRBV6-5; j_gene: TRBJ2-1; CDR3nt: TGTGCCAGCAGTTGGGGCATCAAGCGGCCATACAATGAGCAGTTCTTC; CDR3aa: CASSWGIKRPYNEQFF
d_gene: -; abundance: -; v_gene: TRBV11-2; j_gene: TRBJ2-7; CDR3nt: TGTGCCAGCAGCTTAGAGATCTCCTACGAGCAGTACTTC; CDR3aa: CASSLEISYEQYF
d_gene: TRBD2; abundance: -; v_gene: TRBV4-2; j_gene: TRBJ2-3; CDR3nt: TGTGCCAGCAGCCGGAGACTAGCGGGAGATGCAGATACGCAGTATTTT; CDR3aa: CASSRRLAGDADTQYF
d_gene: -; abundance: few; v_gene: TRBV18; j_gene: TRBJ2-1; CDR3nt: TGTGCCAGCTCACTCAGCAATGAGCAGTTCTTC; CDR3aa: CASSLSNEQFF
d_gene: -; abundance: -; v_gene: TRBV11-2; j_gene: TRBJ1-1; CDR3nt: TGTGCCAGCAGCTGGCGAGAGGCACTGACTTGGGGGGAAGCTTTCTTT; CDR3aa: CASSWREALTWGEAFF
d_gene: -; abundance: -; v_gene: TRBV10-1; j_gene: TRBJ1-1; CDR3nt: TGCGCCAGCAGTGAAAACCCGACAGTCAAAGCTTTCTTT; CDR3aa: CASSENPTVKAFF
d_gene: -; abundance: -; v_gene: TRBV7-2; j_gene: TRBJ1-6; CDR3nt: TGTGCCAGCAGCTTAGAGCTGTATAATTCACCCCTCCACTTT; CDR3aa: CASSLELYNSPLHF
d_gene: -; abundance: -; v_gene: TRBV11-1; j_gene: TRBJ1-2; CDR3nt: TGTGCCAGCAGCCAAGGCACTCTCTATGGCTACACCTTC; CDR3aa: CASSQGTLYGYTF
d_gene: -; abundance: once; v_gene: TRBV5-1; j_gene: TRBJ1-5; CDR3nt: TGCGCCAGCAGCTTGGACAGCGATCAGCCCCAGCATTTT; CDR3aa: CASSLDSDQPQHF
d_gene: -; abundance: -; v_gene: TRBV27; j_gene: TRBJ1-4; CDR3nt: TGTGCCAGCAGTTTATATCCCCGCCGACTTACTATATGGGTAACTAATGAAAAACTGTTTTTT; CDR3aa: CASSLYPRRLTIWVTNEKLFF
d_gene: -; abundance: -; v_gene: TRBV28; j_gene: TRBJ1-2; CDR3nt: TGTGCCAGCAGAGTCACAGGGATCGGTCATGGCTACACCTTC; CDR3aa: CASRVTGIGHGYTF
d_gene: TRBD1; abundance: once; v_gene: TRBV7-7; j_gene: TRBJ2-7; CDR3nt: TGTGCTAGCAGCCCTAGACTGGGACAGGGTTACGAGCAGTACTTC; CDR3aa: CASSPRLGQGYEQYF
d_gene: -; abundance: once; v_gene: TRBV27; j_gene: TRBJ2-3; CDR3nt: TGTGCCAGCAGCTTCGCCTACTATGGGAGCTCGTATACGCAGTATTTT; CDR3aa: CASSFAYYGSSYTQYF
d_gene: TRBD2; abundance: -; v_gene: TRBV30; j_gene: TRBJ2-2; CDR3nt: TGTGCCGGCGGGGGAGGGAGTAACACCGGGGAGCTGTTTTTT; CDR3aa: CAGGGGSNTGELFF